These T cell receptor beta chains were read from a single sample in a study of shared T cell receptors in the human thymus. TCRdb's table, derived via immunoSEQ multiplex PCR, lists solely in-frame clones and lacks some. The sample has hundreds of thousands of clones, roughly 90% seen once; the top ten hold 0.0085% to 0.012%. This sample was shared with a second study, whose subject was human thymus T cells.

The sequencing sample was made of thymocytes. The source is a boy under three years old with a congenital heart defect. Each CDR3 is given with its conserved first and last residue. Each record gives: clone size, J gene, D gene, V gene, CDR3 protein, CDR3 DNA. The D gene is left open where the match is weak. Not all rows give a size; the values are once, few, many and, for expanded clones, a class.

>-|TRBJ2-3|TRBD2|TRBV5-6
CASSLLAGTVTDTQYF
TGTGCCAGCAGCTTACTAGCGGGAACGGTGACAGATACGCAGTATTTT
>few|TRBJ2-1|-|TRBV5-4
CASSDDWTYNEQFF
TGTGCCAGCAGCGATGACTGGACATACAATGAGCAGTTCTTC
>-|TRBJ2-7|TRBD2|TRBV6-5
CASRPGTSIEQYF
TGTGCCAGCAGGCCCGGGACTAGCATTGAGCAGTACTTC
>-|TRBJ2-7|-|TRBV6-1
CASSNPLIGIHEQYF
TGTGCCAGCAGCAACCCCCTGATCGGTATCCACGAGCAGTACTTC
>-|TRBJ2-3|TRBD2|TRBV30
CAWSHSRTSGVTDTQYF
TGTGCCTGGAGTCATTCCCGGACTAGCGGGGTCACAGATACGCAGTATTTT
>-|TRBJ2-7|TRBD1|TRBV2
CASSRDREYEQYF
TGTGCCAGCAGCCGGGACAGGGAGTACGAGCAGTACTTC
>-|TRBJ1-3|-|TRBV7-2
CASSLHLQGSSGNTIYF
TGTGCCAGCAGCCTACATCTCCAGGGCTCCTCTGGAAACACCATATATTTT
>-|TRBJ2-1|TRBD2|TRBV20-1
CSATGGTEQFF
TGCAGTGCCACGGGGGGTACTGAGCAGTTCTTC
>-|TRBJ1-5|-|TRBV2
CASSEGLFNQPQHF
TGTGCCAGCAGTGAGGGGCTGTTCAATCAGCCCCAGCATTTT
>-|TRBJ2-1|TRBD2|TRBV9
CASSVSGSSYNEQFF
TGTGCCAGCAGCGTCAGCGGGAGCTCCTACAATGAGCAGTTCTTC
>-|TRBJ1-3|-|TRBV27
CASSLTGLSGNTIYF
TGTGCCAGCAGTCTAACAGGGTTATCTGGAAACACCATATATTTT
>-|TRBJ2-1|-|TRBV27
CASTLRQGVYNEQFF
TGTGCCAGCACCCTTAGACAAGGGGTCTACAATGAGCAGTTCTTC
>few|TRBJ1-4|TRBD1|TRBV19
CASSGWTGAEEKLFF
TGTGCCAGTAGTGGTTGGACAGGGGCGGAGGAAAAACTGTTTTTT
>-|TRBJ2-1|TRBD2|TRBV30
CAWSVIAGEDEQFF
TGTGCCTGGAGTGTGATAGCGGGAGAGGATGAGCAGTTCTTC
>-|TRBJ2-5|-|TRBV19
CASTADLNQETQYF
TGTGCCAGTACAGCGGACCTGAACCAAGAGACCCAGTACTTC
>-|TRBJ2-1|TRBD2|TRBV6-7
CASSTTSGRARPYNEQFF
TGTGCCAGCAGTACTACTAGCGGGAGGGCGCGGCCCTACAATGAGCAGTTCTTC
>-|TRBJ2-3|-|TRBV7-2
CASSYSEGASIVGADTQYF
TGTGCCAGCAGTTATTCAGAGGGCGCCAGTATCGTTGGGGCAGATACGCAGTATTTT
>once|TRBJ2-7|TRBD1|TRBV28
CASSSPPAQGAYEQYF
TGTGCCAGCAGTTCTCCACCCGCACAGGGGGCGTACGAGCAGTACTTC
>once|TRBJ2-2|-|TRBV10-3
CAISVQWPSNTGELFF
TGTGCCATCAGTGTGCAGTGGCCTTCGAACACCGGGGAGCTGTTTTTT
>-|TRBJ2-7|TRBD2|TRBV11-2
CASSLGLAGEWGEQYF
TGTGCCAGCAGCTTAGGACTAGCGGGAGAATGGGGCGAGCAGTACTTC
>-|TRBJ2-1|-|TRBV30
CAWSEQRSGYWSENEQFF
TGTGCCTGGAGTGAACAGCGGAGCGGTTACTGGTCGGAGAATGAGCAGTTCTTC
>-|TRBJ2-7|TRBD1|TRBV10-2
CASSALRDSSQCEQYF
TGCGCCAGCAGTGCGCTCCGGGACAGCAGTCAGTGCGAGCAGTACTTC
>-|TRBJ2-7|TRBD1|TRBV4-2
CASSPPGQDTYEQYF
TGTGCCAGCAGCCCCCCGGGACAGGACACCTACGAGCAGTACTTC
>-|TRBJ2-1|TRBD1|TRBV28
CASSKWSGQGIYNEQFF
TGTGCCAGCAGTAAGTGGTCGGGACAGGGGATTTACAATGAGCAGTTCTTC
>-|TRBJ1-5|TRBD1|TRBV10-3
CAISPDRDGNQPQHF
TGTGCCATCAGCCCCGACAGGGATGGGAATCAGCCCCAGCATTTT
>-|TRBJ2-3|TRBD1|TRBV29-1
CSVQQGASADTQYF
TGCAGCGTTCAACAGGGGGCATCGGCAGATACGCAGTATTTT
>-|TRBJ2-5|-|TRBV6-5
CASRSQGIQYF
TGTGCCAGCCGTTCTCAGGGGATCCAGTACTTC
>-|TRBJ2-1|TRBD2|TRBV4-3
CASSQELAAHNEQFF
TGCGCCAGCAGCCAAGAACTAGCGGCCCACAATGAGCAGTTCTTC
>-|TRBJ1-5|TRBD1|TRBV6-1
CASSEADRSTSNQPQHF
TGTGCCAGCAGTGAAGCGGACAGGTCGACGAGCAATCAGCCCCAGCATTTT
>once|TRBJ2-7|TRBD1|TRBV28
CASTSGQDPYEQYF
TGTGCCAGCACCTCGGGACAGGACCCATACGAGCAGTACTTC
>-|TRBJ2-7|-|TRBV29-1
CSVAWRTARCYEQYF
TGCAGCGTTGCATGGAGGACAGCCCGTTGCTACGAGCAGTACTTC
>-|TRBJ2-2|TRBD1|TRBV6-1
CASSEEAGGAGTGELFF
TGTGCCAGCAGTGAAGAAGCAGGGGGCGCAGGTACCGGGGAGCTGTTTTTT
>few|TRBJ1-1|TRBD1|TRBV11-2
CASSLEGQGAANTEAFF
TGTGCCAGCAGCTTAGAAGGGCAGGGGGCGGCGAACACTGAAGCTTTCTTT
>few|TRBJ1-2|-|TRBV30
CAWRPAGFDGYTF
TGTGCCTGGAGACCCGCAGGGTTCGATGGCTACACCTTC
>-|TRBJ2-2|TRBD1|TRBV6-1
CASSVFTGTGEAGELFF
TGTGCCAGCAGTGTTTTTACCGGGACAGGGGAGGCCGGGGAGCTGTTTTTT
>-|TRBJ2-1|TRBD2|TRBV30
CAWNPTSGASYNEQFF
TGTGCCTGGAACCCTACTAGCGGTGCATCCTACAATGAGCAGTTCTTC
>once|TRBJ1-5|-|TRBV27
CASSTLNEVNQPQHF
TGTGCCAGCAGCACCCTAAATGAGGTAAATCAGCCCCAGCATTTT
>-|TRBJ2-7|TRBD1|TRBV4-2
CASSHRPDRGGNEQYF
TGTGCCAGCAGCCACAGACCGGACAGGGGAGGCAACGAGCAGTACTTC
>once|TRBJ2-7|-|TRBV7-2
CASSPTGTGTYEQYF
TGTGCCAGCAGCCCCACCGGGACTGGGACCTACGAGCAGTACTTC
>-|TRBJ2-7|-|TRBV12-5
CASGSLTGYEQYF
TGTGCTAGTGGTTCGCTGACAGGCTACGAGCAGTACTTC
>-|TRBJ2-7|TRBD2|TRBV29-1
CSVPGAGGPGEQYF
TGCAGCGTGCCCGGGGCGGGAGGGCCGGGCGAGCAGTACTTC
>few|TRBJ1-3|-|TRBV18
CASSPPKQTHSDSGNTIYF
TGTGCCAGCTCACCACCGAAACAGACACATAGTGACTCTGGAAACACCATATATTTT
>-|TRBJ2-1|TRBD1|TRBV27
CASSLKLVRGPSSSYNEQFF
TGTGCCAGCAGTTTAAAATTAGTCAGGGGGCCCTCGAGCTCCTACAATGAGCAGTTCTTC